The source of this T cell receptor beta chain is a study of cytomegalovirus exposure and HLA in healthy donors. The CDR3 runs 16 residues. Germline lookup yields CDR1 SGHRS and CDR2 YFSETQ. V lost 0 bases to trimming and J lost 4 bases; unmatched junction nucleotides: 5. Broader study findings: There were some V segments, including TRBV6-2 and TRBV6-3, excluded as indistinguishable. A later analysis reportedly found fewer N-insertions in an Asian-associated ancestry cluster than the approximately 660-donor mean. With later analysis, a missense DCLRE1C variant became linked to TCR beta V- and J-gene trimming. Most of the TCR beta V segments (in an earlier analysis) were productive either about 87% or about 30% of the time.

With respect to this clone: No antigen is known for it.

Both 60 Vbeta primers and 13 Jbeta primers went into the PCR. Only in-frame clones appear in the TCRdb table, and some are missing; sequencing was by immunoSEQ multiplex PCR. The sample shows 150,000 to 200,000 clones, roughly 73% of them seen only once. The TCR was taken from a female donor in good health and CMV-seronegative. The specimen was PBMCs. The chain carries TRBV5-1 and TRBJ2-7; the match to TRBD2 covers 12 bases. DNA of the CDR3: TGCGCCAGCAGCTTGGATTCTAGCGGGGGGGCGTACGAGCAGTACTTC. Its translation is CASSLDSSGGAYEQYF.